The entry below describes one TCR beta chain. This entry comes from a study of naive and memory T cell subsets. CDR3 length: 16 residues. Trimming stripped 6 bases from V and 6 bases from J, with 24 bases between. Two oligonucleotides, mixed equimolar, formed the beta constant-region primer covering TRBC1 and TRBC2. Four rounds of PCR amplified the ligated cDNA using nested alpha and beta constant-region primers plus SP2. TCRdb itself ran the UMI-ligation and nested PCR reads through MiXCR, one entry per CDR3 protein. The sample shows fewer than 9,500 distinct CDR3 sequences, roughly 30% of them seen only once.

The origin of this receptor is a human donor in good health. Sequenced sample: CD8+ TEMRA cells from blood. The subset was: effector memory re-expressing CD45RA, CD45RA+ CD27-. The chain combines TRBV12-3 or TRBV12-4 with TRBJ2-7, with a possible D match to TRBD2 (5 bases). The CDR3: CASRSSLSGNGREQYF. CDR3 nucleotide sequence: TGTGCCAGCAGGAGTTCCCTATCCGGGAATGGTCGCGAGCAGTACTTC.